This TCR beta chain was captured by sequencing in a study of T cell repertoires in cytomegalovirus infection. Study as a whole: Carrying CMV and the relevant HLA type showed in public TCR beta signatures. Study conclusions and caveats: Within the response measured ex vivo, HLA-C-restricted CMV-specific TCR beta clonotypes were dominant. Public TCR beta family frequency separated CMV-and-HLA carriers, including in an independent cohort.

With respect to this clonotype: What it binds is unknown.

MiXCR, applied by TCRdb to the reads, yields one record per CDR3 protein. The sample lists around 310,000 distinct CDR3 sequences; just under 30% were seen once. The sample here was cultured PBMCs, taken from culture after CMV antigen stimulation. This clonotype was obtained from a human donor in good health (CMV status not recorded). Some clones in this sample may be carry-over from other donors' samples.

The CDR3, as DNA: TGTGCCAGCAGTACCAGGGGGGGTCCTAGGGATAGCGGCTCTCACAATGAGCAGTTCTTC. Translation gives CASSTRGGPRDSGSHNEQFF. The chain uses TRBV6-6 and TRBJ2-1, with D perhaps being TRBD1 or TRBD2 (7 bases each). Germline lookup yields CDR1 MNHNY and CDR2 SVGAGI (reference sequence). V dropped 5 bases and J dropped 5 bases, with 31 bases sitting between them. This CDR3 is 20 amino acids long.